A selection of T cell receptor beta chains follows, all from one sample in a study of CD8 T cells in ankylosing spondylitis. TCRdb analysed the 5' RACE reads with MiXCR anew, one entry per CDR3 protein. The sample contains some 71,000 distinct CDR3 sequences, roughly 5.2% of which appear only once. What was sequenced was blood, either unsorted or a sorted T cell fraction (not recorded which). The receptors were sampled from a male donor with ankylosing spondylitis or in good health (not recorded which). The CDR3 runs from the conserved cysteine through the conserved F or W. A D gene is named only where the DNA matches it firmly. Some rows have no size entry. The others give once, few or many, or a class for an expanded clone.

>TRBD2|many|TRBV27
CASSSSTSGGSEQYF
>.|many|TRBV5-1
CASSMGVDVNEQFF
>TRBD1|many|TRBV29-1
CSVRGTGGRNTEAFF
>.|many|TRBV20-1
CSARDWATRGDGELFF
>.|many|TRBV6-4
CASSDSGGSADTQYF
>.|many|TRBV5-1
CASSQRDPWNEQFF
>.|many|TRBV18
CASSPSGPYEQYF
>.|many|TRBV29-1
CSVRNTGELFF
>.|many|TRBV5-5
CASSRDFYSYEQYF
>TRBD2|many|TRBV11-2
CASSQRGQRGDTDTQYF
>.|many|TRBV12-2
CASRPQTGGRNTEAFF
>TRBD1|many|TRBV12-3/TRBV12-4
CASGKAGQGAGYTF
>.|many|TRBV2
CASKASSGTGELFF
>TRBD1|many|TRBV2
CASSKDRVDYGYTF
>TRBD1|many|TRBV7-9
CAGAVSSDRDNEQFF
>.|many|TRBV10-2
CASSESGVSWGYTF
>TRBD1|many|TRBV6-5
CASTPGQGGYEQFF
>TRBD1|many|TRBV6-5
CASSSDRVLNEKLFF
>.|many|TRBV11-2
CASSLVRGGEAFF
>.|many|TRBV12-3/TRBV12-4
CASSLGGAKTGELFF
>.|medium-sized|TRBV9
CASSVGVFSTDTQYF
>.|many|TRBV5-1
CASRGQNNSPLHF
>.|many|TRBV5-1
CASSLRDSGYEQYF
>.|many|TRBV12-3/TRBV12-4
CASSFVGTRGTGELFF
>.|many|TRBV5-5
CASSISGTTNTEAFF
>TRBD1|.|TRBV19
CASRTGEDYEQYF
>.|many|TRBV7-2
CASSLAGGQPQHF
>.|many|TRBV4-2
CASTWADTEAFF
>.|many|TRBV28
CASSLIYEQFF
>.|many|TRBV6-1
CASSGGQIRAYQPQHF
>TRBD1|many|TRBV5-1
CASGRQGGTEAFF
>.|many|TRBV2
CASSSIPPGLGTGELFF
>TRBD2|many|TRBV24-1
CATSVAGESYNEQFF
>.|once|TRBV28
CAMSPGQGAGAQHF
>.|many|TRBV7-2
CASSFTTGGNYGYTF
>TRBD1|few|TRBV7-9
CASSLAGQAISNQPQHF
>TRBD1|many|TRBV19
CASSVDGQGGSPLHF
>.|many|TRBV2
CASSEVDGGDQPQHF
>.|many|TRBV19
CASRNTGSATDGYTF
>.|many|TRBV12-3/TRBV12-4
CASSLKEGEYGYTF
>.|.|TRBV18
CASSPPLNSNQPQHF
>.|many|TRBV20-1
CSRGGVGKNIQYF
>TRBD1|many|TRBV20-1
CSASKGQGPYNEQFF
>.|many|TRBV4-3
CASSQDFDSPLHF
>.|many|TRBV28
CASSSGHSSSGANVLTF
>.|many|TRBV7-8
CASSLDHNQPQHF
>.|many|TRBV2
CASSANEKLFF
>.|many|TRBV9
CASSAPGLAKNIQYF
>TRBD2|many|TRBV12-3/TRBV12-4
CASRTSGGGIGTDTQYF
>TRBD1|many|TRBV12-3/TRBV12-4
CASSANSRGLEMNTEAFF
>.|many|TRBV19
CASSGEWGYNEQFF
>TRBD1|many|TRBV15
CATTRDQSTGDGTEAFF
>.|many|TRBV20-1
CSASTGANWGNEQFF
>.|many|TRBV2
CASSGDRIENTEAFF
>TRBD2|many|TRBV10-3
CAIRTSGGSSYEQYF
>TRBD1|many|TRBV2
CANQKGTGTDTQYF
>.|many|TRBV2
CASSERASDQGKQFF
>.|many|TRBV19
CASSQSLNTEAFF
>.|few|TRBV20-1
CSARPAQYEQYF
>TRBD2|.|TRBV7-2
CASSLVGAGNQETQYF